The rows below give T cell receptor beta chains drawn from one sample of a study of shared clonotypes between healthy human individuals. Using immunoSEQ multiplex PCR, the repertoire was profiled, and TCRdb retains in-frame clones only, with some absent. The repertoire consists of about 92,000 clones, with roughly 45% occurring once and the leading ten covering about 15%. The sequenced sample consisted of PBMCs. The receptors were sampled from a woman aged 40 to 50 in good health. Some clones in this sample may be carry-over from other donors' samples. Each CDR3 is given with its conserved first and last residue. D genes are given only for firm matches. Where a row states a size, it is once, few, many or the class of an expanded clone; other rows omit it.

d_call: TRBD1; v_call: TRBV7-8; j_call: TRBJ2-3; clone_size: .; cdr3_aa: CASSVGQGAQGTDTQYF; cdr3_nt: TGTGCCAGCAGCGTAGGACAGGGGGCGCAGGGAACAGATACGCAGTATTTT
d_call: .; v_call: TRBV5-1; j_call: TRBJ2-7; clone_size: many; cdr3_aa: CASSLESRTYEQYF; cdr3_nt: TGCGCCAGCAGCCTCGAGTCACGGACCTACGAGCAGTACTTC
d_call: TRBD1; v_call: TRBV2; j_call: TRBJ1-5; clone_size: .; cdr3_aa: CASTGGYNQPQHF; cdr3_nt: TGTGCCAGCACAGGGGGCTACAATCAGCCCCAGCATTTT
d_call: .; v_call: TRBV28; j_call: TRBJ2-2; clone_size: many; cdr3_aa: CASSSRLSTGELFF; cdr3_nt: TGTGCCAGCAGTTCCAGGCTGAGCACCGGGGAGCTGTTTTTT
d_call: .; v_call: TRBV28; j_call: TRBJ1-2; clone_size: once; cdr3_aa: CASSLVQDYGYTF; cdr3_nt: TGTGCCAGCAGTTTAGTCCAGGACTATGGCTACACCTTC
d_call: .; v_call: TRBV27; j_call: TRBJ2-7; clone_size: .; cdr3_aa: CASSLARRTYEQYF; cdr3_nt: TGTGCCAGCAGTTTGGCGCGGAGAACTTACGAGCAGTACTTC
d_call: .; v_call: TRBV15; j_call: TRBJ2-7; clone_size: .; cdr3_aa: CATSETGVLYYEQYF; cdr3_nt: TGTGCCACCTCGGAAACAGGAGTCCTATACTACGAGCAGTACTTC
d_call: .; v_call: TRBV6-5; j_call: TRBJ2-7; clone_size: .; cdr3_aa: CASRAPSGSYEQYF; cdr3_nt: TGTGCCAGCAGAGCCCCCTCGGGGTCCTACGAGCAGTACTTC
d_call: .; v_call: TRBV9; j_call: TRBJ2-7; clone_size: .; cdr3_aa: CASSASQGPSYEQYF; cdr3_nt: TGTGCCAGCAGCGCGAGTCAGGGACCGTCCTACGAGCAGTACTTC
d_call: .; v_call: TRBV5-1; j_call: TRBJ2-7; clone_size: .; cdr3_aa: CASSLAGLGSLWYF; cdr3_nt: TGCGCCAGCAGCTTGGCCGGGCTGGGCAGCCTGTGGTACTTC